This T cell receptor beta chain was retrieved from a study of OX40 agonist ivuxolimab in advanced cancers. The CDR3 has 18 amino acids. Germline CDR1 is LNHDA and CDR2 is SQIVND (reference sequence). The V gene end was trimmed by 6 bases and the J gene end by 4 bases; junction bases not matched to a gene: 12. Here immunoSEQ multiplex PCR was the method, and the copy in TCRdb shows in-frame clones only, minus some. The profile shows around 46,000 clones, 89% of them singletons. The chain is built from TRBV19 and TRBJ2-2, with TRBD2 matching over 12 bases. The source material was CD4+ or CD8+ T cells sorted from blood, sampled in a trial of the OX40 agonist ivuxolimab. The clonotype comes from an adult with an advanced solid tumor such as melanoma, head and neck, liver or kidney cancer. In DNA form, the CDR3 reads TGTGCCAGTAGCCTAGGACTAGCGGGAATTCTAGGCACCGGGGAGCTGTTTTTT. This encodes CASSLGLAGILGTGELFF.